This TCR beta chain was captured in a study of blood T cells in healthy people across ages. Whole-study findings and limits: The study lacked donor CMV status, which possibly confounded expanded clonotype changes.

This clonotype was observed a handful of times. Its antigen is not known. The CDR3 runs to 15 residues. Germline V gene lookup returns CDR1 SGDLS and CDR2 YYNGEE. Trimming removed 0 bases from V and 4 bases from J, with 12 bases in between. A J-beta primer mix and a sample-barcoded 5' primer were used in a second PCR of about 7 to 12 cycles. TCRdb used MiXCR to reprocess the 5' RACE reads, holding one entry per CDR3 protein. The sample records some 850,000 distinct CDR3 sequences, roughly 24% being singletons. The same data also contributed to another study, on T cells of mothers and their children.

Sequenced: blood. The V gene is TRBV9, the J gene TRBJ2-3; D possibly matches TRBD1 or TRBD2 (6 bases each). The TCR originated in a boy between 10 and 17 years old in good health. Here the CDR3 DNA reads TGTGCCAGCAGCGTAGAGGGGGGTCGGGCAGATACGCAGTATTTT. Translation gives CASSVEGGRADTQYF.